Listed here are 10 T cell receptor beta chains from one sample, sequenced in a study of blood T cells in healthy people across ages. Then a second PCR, running roughly 7 to 12 cycles, was carried out with a sample-barcoded 5' primer and a J-beta primer mix. MiXCR, run by TCRdb on the 5' RACE reads, gives a single entry per CDR3 protein. The table lists about 800,000 distinct CDR3 sequences, approximately 25% of them singletons. This sample was also put to use in a study of T cells of mothers and their children.

The sequenced sample consisted of blood. Source of these receptors: a boy younger than 18 in good health.

This clonotype was counted a few times. The chain has TRBV4-3 and TRBJ2-3; D not certain. This CDR3 has 14 residues. Trimming removed 5 bases at V and 3 bases at J, with 12 bases between. The germline V gene encodes CDR1 LGHNA and CDR2 YSLEER. The CDR3 spells CASSARLSTDTQYF. The CDR3 DNA reads TGCGCCAGCAGCGCTCGACTGTCTACAGATACGCAGTATTTT.

The chain uses TRBV29-1 and TRBJ2-3; D gene uncertain. V lost 0 bases and J 4 bases, leaving 5 bases between the germline ends. The CDR3 is 12 residues long. Germline V gives CDR1 SQVTM, CDR2 ANQGSEA. This chain's CDR3 is CSVEDRADTQYF. CDR3 coding DNA: TGCAGCGTTGAAGATAGGGCAGATACGCAGTATTTT.

This clonotype was detected a few times. The CDR3 DNA sequence: TGTGCCAGTAGTATTGGGGAAAGCTCCTACAATGAGCAGTTCTTC. Its protein product is CASSIGESSYNEQFF. V and J are TRBV19 and TRBJ2-1; D is ambiguous. This CDR3 has 15 amino acids. Trimming cost V 3 bases and J 0 bases, with 9 bases left between them. Germline lookup yields CDR1 LNHDA and CDR2 SQIVND (reference sequence).

The V call is TRBV4-3, the J call TRBJ2-1, with 7 bases matching TRBD2. This CDR3 is built from 16 residues. CDR1 and CDR2 (germline): LGHNA, YSLEER. The trim removed 0 bases at V and 4 bases at J, leaving 6 bases unmatched. Written as DNA, the CDR3 is TGCGCCAGCAGCCAAGATCCGCTAGCGGATTACAATGAGCAGTTCTTC. Translating it yields CASSQDPLADYNEQFF.

This clonotype was recorded only once. V and J are TRBV9 and TRBJ2-1, with D possibly matching TRBD1 (6 bases). Germline CDR1 is SGDLS and CDR2 is YYNGEE. V shed 4 bases and J shed 2 bases, with 16 bases lying between them. This CDR3 region has 16 residues. CDR3 region: CASSPFTGRAYNEQFF. CDR3 nucleotide sequence: TGTGCCAGCAGCCCCTTCACAGGGAGAGCCTACAATGAGCAGTTCTTC.

This clonotype showed up just a few times. Since the CDR3 does not end with the conserved phenylalanine or tryptophan, this likely comes from a read error. The V gene is TRBV28, the J gene TRBJ2-1, with D tentatively TRBD2 (5 bases). The CDR3 runs 12 residues. V gave up 7 bases and J gave up 11 bases, with 15 bases separating them. Germline V gene lookup returns CDR1 MDHEN and CDR2 SYDVKM. The CDR3 sequence is CASTSPGNQQFV. The CDR3 DNA reads as TGTGCCAGCACCTCCCCCGGGAATCAGCAGTTCGTC.

This clonotype has more than one count but fewer than ten. This chain joins TRBV29-1 and TRBJ2-3; a possible D gene is TRBD2 (6 bases). Between the trimmed V and J ends, which lost 6 bases and 0 bases, there was a span of 16 bases. Germline CDR1 and CDR2: SQVTM and ANQGSEA. The CDR3 runs to 15 residues. CDR3 nucleotide sequence: TGCAGCGTAGCGCGGGACTCCGCCAGCACAGATACGCAGTATTTT. It encodes CSVARDSASTDTQYF.

This clonotype has more than one count but fewer than ten. The chain is built from TRBV20-1 and TRBJ2-5; the D call may be TRBD1 or TRBD2 (5 bases each). The CDR3 is 13 amino acids. V was trimmed by 6 bases and J by 4 bases, leaving 15 bases between them. Germline CDR1 reads DFQATT; CDR2 reads SNEGSKA (reference sequence). The chain's CDR3 is CSAPGPRGETQYF. The DNA for the CDR3 is TGCAGTGCCCCGGGACCGAGGGGAGAGACCCAGTACTTC.

CDR3 region: CASGEMNSPLHF. The CDR3 DNA reads TGTGCCAGCGGTGAGATGAATTCACCCCTCCACTTT. The genes are TRBV7-2 and TRBJ1-6; D gene uncertain. V lost 8 bases to trimming and J lost 7 bases, with 9 bases between them. The CDR3 sequence is 12 residues long. Germline V lookup: CDR1 SGHTA, CDR2 FQGNSA.

The genes are TRBV7-9 and TRBJ2-3; 9 bases are a match to TRBD1. In germline, CDR1 is SEHNR, CDR2 FQNEAQ (reference sequence). The junction had 4 bases not matched to a gene; V was cut back by 1 base and J by 5 bases. This CDR3 has 15 amino acids. This CDR3 reads CASSLGGTGQDTQYF. The CDR3 DNA sequence: TGTGCCAGCAGCTTAGGCGGGACAGGGCAAGATACGCAGTATTTT.